This TCR beta chain originates from a study of human T cells and chemical hapten exposure. Study-level findings and limits: The study found expanded TCRs formed significantly more large CDR3 similarity clusters than controls.

The length of the CDR3 is 17 residues. Germline CDR1 is PRHDT and CDR2 is FYEKMQ (reference sequence). The germline V and J ends were trimmed by 5 bases and 0 bases, with 16 bases remaining between them. The time point: patch test 1, 2 weeks after DPC sensitization. Documented treatment: therapeutic diphenylcyclopropenone sensitization with weekly scalp DPC. About this clonotype: No antigen is known for it.

The library tagged each cDNA molecule with unique molecular identifiers. TCRdb reanalysed the RACE reads using MiXCR and keeps one entry per CDR3 protein. The data hold 150,000 to 200,000 distinct CDR3 sequences, with roughly 14% observed a single time. Sample: whole blood, taken in connection with sensitization to the hapten diphenylcyclopropenone (DPC). This TCR derives from a woman in her twenties or thirties with alopecia areata. Some clones in this sample may be carry-over from other donors' samples. The rearrangement links TRBV13 to TRBJ1-4; possible D gene TRBD1, 5 bases. This CDR3 is CASSPRAGRATNEKLFF. DNA of the CDR3: TGTGCCAGCAGCCCCCGGGCAGGGAGGGCAACTAATGAAAAACTGTTTTTT.